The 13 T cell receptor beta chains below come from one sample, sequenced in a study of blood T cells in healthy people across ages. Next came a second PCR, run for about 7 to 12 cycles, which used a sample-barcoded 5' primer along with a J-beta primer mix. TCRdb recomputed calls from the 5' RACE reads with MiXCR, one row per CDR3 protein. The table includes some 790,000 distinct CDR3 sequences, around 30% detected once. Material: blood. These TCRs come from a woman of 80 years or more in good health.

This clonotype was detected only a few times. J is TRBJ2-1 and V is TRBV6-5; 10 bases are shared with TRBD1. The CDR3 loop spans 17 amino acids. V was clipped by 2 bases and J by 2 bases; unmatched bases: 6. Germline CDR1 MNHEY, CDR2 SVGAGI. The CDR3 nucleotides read TGTGCCAGCAGTTACCGACGGGGACAGGGGACCTACAATGAGCAGTTCTTC. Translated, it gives CASSYRRGQGTYNEQFF.

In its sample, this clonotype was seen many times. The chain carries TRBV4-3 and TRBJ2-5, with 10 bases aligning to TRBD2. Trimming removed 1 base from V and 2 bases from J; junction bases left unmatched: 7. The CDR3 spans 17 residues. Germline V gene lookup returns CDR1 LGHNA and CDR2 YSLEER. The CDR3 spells CASSQVLAGGPQETQYF. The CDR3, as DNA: TGCGCCAGCAGCCAAGTCTTAGCGGGGGGCCCTCAAGAGACCCAGTACTTC.

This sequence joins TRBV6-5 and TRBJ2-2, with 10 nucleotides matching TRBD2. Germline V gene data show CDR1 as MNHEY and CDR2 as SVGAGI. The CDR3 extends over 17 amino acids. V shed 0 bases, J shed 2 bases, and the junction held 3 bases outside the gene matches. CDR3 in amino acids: CASSYSLAGANTGELFF. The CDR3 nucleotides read TGTGCCAGCAGTTACTCCCTAGCGGGGGCTAACACCGGGGAGCTGTTTTTT.

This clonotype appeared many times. CDR3 nucleotide sequence: TGTGCCAGCAGCCCCTTGGGGGGCCGGGAGACCCAGTACTTC. This codes for CASSPLGGRETQYF. This rearrangement joins TRBV7-2 to TRBJ2-5; D possibly matches TRBD1 or TRBD2 (6 bases each). With 5 bases removed from V and 5 bases from J, the gap between germline ends came to 15 bases. Germline CDR1 is SGHTA and CDR2 is FQGNSA. The CDR3 consists of 14 residues.

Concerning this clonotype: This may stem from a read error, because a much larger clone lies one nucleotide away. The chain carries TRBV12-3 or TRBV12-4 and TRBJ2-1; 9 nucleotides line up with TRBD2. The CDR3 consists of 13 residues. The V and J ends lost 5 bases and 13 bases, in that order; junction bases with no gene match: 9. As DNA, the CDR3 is TGTGCCAGCAGTGGACTAGCGCGGGAGACCCAGTTCTTC. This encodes CASSGLARETQFF.

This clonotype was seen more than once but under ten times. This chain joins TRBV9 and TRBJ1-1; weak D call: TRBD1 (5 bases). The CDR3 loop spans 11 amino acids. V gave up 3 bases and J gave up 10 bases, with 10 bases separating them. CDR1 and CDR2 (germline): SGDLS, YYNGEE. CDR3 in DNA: TGTGCCAGCAGCGGATGGAGGGGAGCTTTCTTT. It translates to CASSGWRGAFF.

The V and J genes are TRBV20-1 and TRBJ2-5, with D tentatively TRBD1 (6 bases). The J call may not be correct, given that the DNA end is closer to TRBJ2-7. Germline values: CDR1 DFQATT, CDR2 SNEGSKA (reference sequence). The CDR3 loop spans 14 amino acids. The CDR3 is CSARRGGSSYEQYF. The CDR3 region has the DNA TGCAGTGCTAGACGAGGGGGATCCTCCTACGAGCAGTACTTC.

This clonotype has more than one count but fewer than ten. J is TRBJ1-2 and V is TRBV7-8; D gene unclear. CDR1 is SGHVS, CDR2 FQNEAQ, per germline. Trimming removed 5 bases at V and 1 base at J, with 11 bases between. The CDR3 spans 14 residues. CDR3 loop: CASSLGLDNYGYTF. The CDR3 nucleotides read TGTGCCAGCAGCCTGGGATTGGATAACTATGGCTACACCTTC.

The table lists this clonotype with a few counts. The CDR3 region is CASSESWTGSYEQYF. DNA of the CDR3: TGCGCCAGCAGTGAGTCATGGACAGGGTCCTACGAGCAGTACTTC. The V gene is TRBV10-2, the J gene TRBJ2-7; 8 positions match TRBD1. Germline CDR1 reads WSHSY; CDR2 reads SAAADI. V was pared by 0 bases and J by 1 base, with 2 bases of the junction left unmatched. This CDR3 spans 15 amino acids.

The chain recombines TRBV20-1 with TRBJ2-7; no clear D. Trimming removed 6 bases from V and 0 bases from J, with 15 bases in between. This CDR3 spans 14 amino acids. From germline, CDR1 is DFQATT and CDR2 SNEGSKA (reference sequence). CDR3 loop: CSAVSDAISYEQYF. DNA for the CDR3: TGCAGTGCAGTCTCGGACGCAATCTCCTACGAGCAGTACTTC.

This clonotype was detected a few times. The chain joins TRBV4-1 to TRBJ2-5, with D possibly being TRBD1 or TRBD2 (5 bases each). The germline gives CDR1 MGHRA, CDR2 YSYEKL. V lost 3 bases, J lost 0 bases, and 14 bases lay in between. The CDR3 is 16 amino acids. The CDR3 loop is CASSQWDELYQETQYF. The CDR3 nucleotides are TGCGCCAGCAGCCAGTGGGACGAACTGTACCAAGAGACCCAGTACTTC.

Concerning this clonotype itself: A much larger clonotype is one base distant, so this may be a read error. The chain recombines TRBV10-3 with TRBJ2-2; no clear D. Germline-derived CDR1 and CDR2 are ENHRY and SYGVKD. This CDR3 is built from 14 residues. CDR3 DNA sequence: TGTGCCATCAGTGCACGTGGAGCTGGAATGGAGCGGTTTTTT. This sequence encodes CAISARGAGMERFF.

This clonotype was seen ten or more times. CDR3 in amino acids: CASRLAGATDTQYF. CDR3 sequence (DNA): TGTGCCAGCCGACTAGCGGGAGCCACAGATACGCAGTATTTT. The rearrangement links TRBV28 to TRBJ2-3; 12 bases align to TRBD2. Per germline, CDR1 MDHEN and CDR2 SYDVKM. Unmatched junction bases numbered 2, after V lost 8 bases and J lost 2 bases. This CDR3 has 14 amino acids. The variable domain in full, completed from reference TRBV28 and TRBJ2-3, reads DVKVTQSSRYLVKRTGEKVFLECVQDMDHENMFWYRQDPGLGLRLIYFSYDVKMKEKGDIPEGYSVSREKKERFSLILESASTNQTSMYLCASRLAGATDTQYFGPGTRLTVL.